This T cell receptor (beta chain) was documented in a study of blood T cells in healthy people across ages. The amount of total RNA extracted per sample was at least 6 micrograms. This clonotype was observed a handful of times. In germline, CDR1 is SGHDT, CDR2 YYEEEE. This CDR3 spans 15 amino acids. Primed by a sample-barcoded 5' primer and a J-beta primer mix, a second PCR proceeded for 7 to 11 cycles. TCRdb reprocessed the 5' RACE reads with MiXCR, giving one entry per CDR3 protein. The sample has nearly 800,000 distinct CDR3 sequences; about 56% are singletons. The clonotype comes from a middle-aged man in good health. The chain links TRBV5-6 to TRBJ2-4; 8 nucleotides match TRBD1. The closer fit of TRBJ2-7 to the DNA end suggests the J call may be wrong. Source material: blood. This chain's CDR3 is CASSPGRQGWYEQYF. CDR3 nucleotide sequence: TGTGCCAGCAGCCCCGGACGACAGGGGTGGTACGAGCAGTACTTC.